A selection of T cell receptor beta chains follows, all from one sample in a study of shared clonotypes between healthy human individuals. Repertoires were generated with immunoSEQ multiplex PCR, while TCRdb's copy carries only in-frame clones and drops some. The sample contains approximately 240,000 clones, about 69% of which appear only once. The source material was memory CD4+ T cells sorted from blood. The receptors here all came from a man younger than 45 in good health. The CDR3 runs from the conserved cysteine through the conserved F or W. A clone size is listed for some rows: how often the clone was seen (once, few, many), or a class if it is expanded.

j_call | clone_size | v_call | cdr3_aa
TRBJ2-7 | few | TRBV10-2 | CASSERAQVEYF
TRBJ1-2 | NA | TRBV15 | CATSRDHRGGYTF
TRBJ1-2 | many | TRBV7-9 | CASSLEGLGYTF
TRBJ2-5 | NA | TRBV6-1 | CASSEVRNAVSGTQYF
TRBJ1-1 | NA | TRBV28 | CASRIPTQGEAFF
TRBJ2-1 | few | TRBV4-3 | CASSQGSAQKANEQFF
TRBJ1-1 | NA | TRBV7-6 | CASNTQGATEAFF
TRBJ2-5 | NA | TRBV29-1 | CSVSRASSRETQYF
TRBJ1-5 | many | TRBV2 | CASNEGQNNQPQHF
TRBJ2-1 | few | TRBV7-2 | CASRRLGTGGAREQFF
TRBJ1-1 | once | TRBV7-2 | CASSLSVQNTEAFF
TRBJ2-3 | once | TRBV30 | CAWSHSTDTQYF
TRBJ1-2 | once | TRBV6-5 | CASSYRSDSRYGYTF
TRBJ2-5 | NA | TRBV5-4 | CASSNPSGMEQETQYF
TRBJ2-4 | NA | TRBV6-1 | CASSGLLGGQDIQYF
TRBJ2-5 | NA | TRBV4-1 | CASSQNSGTGQETQYF
TRBJ1-5 | NA | TRBV27 | CASSLDRASQPQHF
TRBJ2-6 | NA | TRBV19 | CASTPLGAGGANVLTF
TRBJ2-7 | few | TRBV5-1 | CASSPDSLEQYF
TRBJ2-6 | NA | TRBV18 | CASSPRTGGGSGANVLTF
TRBJ2-1 | NA | TRBV5-4 | CASSPGLAGVNEQFF
TRBJ2-1 | few | TRBV28 | CASSFNRDGYNEQFF
TRBJ2-1 | NA | TRBV2 | CASSEIIGEQFF
TRBJ2-1 | few | TRBV13 | CASSLNSRGPTSYNEQFF
TRBJ1-5 | few | TRBV11-2 | CASSLGPAQPQHF
TRBJ1-2 | few | TRBV10-1 | CASAFERGGPNFYGYTF
TRBJ2-3 | once | TRBV2 | CASSELPQIRTYF
TRBJ2-7 | NA | TRBV28 | CASSLGTLLYEQYF